A single sample is the source of the 24 T cell receptor beta chains below, sequenced in a study of T cells expressing NK-cell markers (TCRdb year 2020). Libraries were constructed by 5' RACE. Sequencing was performed on an Illumina HiSeq 2000. Reprocessed by TCRdb, the reads give a single entry per CDR3 protein sequence, without DNA. The sample's table covers some 280,000 distinct CDR3 sequences. In total, the top ten clones hold approximately 0.42% of the sample. The sequenced material came from blood T cells: a sorted CD56 or NKG2C T cell subset, CD4+ or CD8+ T cells, or bulk PBMC T cells (not recorded which). The source of these receptors is a man aged 18 to 35 in good health. Donor details come from another sample of the same person, matched by shared clones.

The rearrangement links TRBV29-1 to TRBJ1-6; TCRdb outputs TRBD1, but without DNA this stays unchecked. Looked up from germline, CDR1 is SQVTM and CDR2 is ANQGSEA. The length of the CDR3 is 14 residues. CDR3 sequence: CSVEADSLNSPLHF.

The chain uses TRBV5-6 and TRBJ1-2; without DNA, the TCRdb call of TRBD1 cannot be checked. This CDR3 spans 13 amino acids. Per germline, CDR1 SGHDT and CDR2 YYEEEE. CDR3: CASIPWGKYGYTF.

V is TRBV7-2 and J is TRBJ2-7; TCRdb lists TRBD1, though no DNA is available to test this call. CDR3 length: 14 amino acids. The V gene's germline CDR1 is SGHTA and CDR2 FQGNSA. CDR3 loop: CASSHRGQTYEQYF.

This sequence joins TRBV28 and TRBJ2-1; the TCRdb call, TRBD1, lacks DNA for checking. CDR3 length: 14 amino acids. Germline V CDR1 and CDR2: MDHEN, SYDVKM. CDR3 amino acids: CASSWGQGNNEQFF.

This chain uses TRBV7-9 with TRBJ1-1. This CDR3 comprises 12 residues. Germline V CDR1 and CDR2: SEHNR, FQNEAQ (reference sequence). The CDR3 here is CASSLGPASSFF.

The chain uses TRBV23-1 and TRBJ1-5; checking the TCRdb D call of TRBD1 is not possible without DNA. TRBV23-1 is labeled an ORF, and its function is uncertain. CDR3 length: 18 amino acids. CDR3: CASSPNKVRGVWRQPQHF.

This chain links TRBV28 with TRBJ2-3; TCRdb's D call of TRBD2 is untestable without DNA. The CDR3 extends over 16 amino acids. The germline CDR1 and CDR2 sequences are MDHEN and SYDVKM. CDR3 sequence: CASSFGTSGSGDTQYF.

The J gene is TRBJ2-7, the V gene TRBV29-1; the TCRdb D gene call, TRBD1, has no DNA to confirm it. The CDR3 covers 14 residues. Germline loops: CDR1 SQVTM, CDR2 ANQGSEA. CDR3 in amino acids: CSVIGTVESYEQYF.

The chain joins TRBV3-1 to TRBJ2-1; TCRdb calls TRBD1, which cannot be checked without DNA. From germline, CDR1 is LGHDT and CDR2 YNNKEL (reference sequence). The CDR3 has 14 amino acids. CDR3 loop: CASSPRRQSNEQFF.

The V and J genes are TRBV25-1 and TRBJ2-7; the TRBD1 assignment by TCRdb is unverifiable without DNA. Germline loops: CDR1 MGHDK, CDR2 SYGVNS. This CDR3 spans 13 amino acids. This chain's CDR3 is CASTDSLFYEQYF.

The J gene is TRBJ2-2, the V gene TRBV12-3 or TRBV12-4; TCRdb's D call of TRBD1 is untestable without DNA. The CDR3 runs 14 residues. The CDR3 protein is CASATGTDTGELFF.

The CDR3 here is CASSQGGIISYEQYF. The chain links TRBV5-1 to TRBJ2-7; there is no DNA to check the TCRdb D call of TRBD2. The CDR3 runs to 15 residues. Germline V gene data show CDR1 as SGHRS and CDR2 as YFSETQ. The complete variable domain, with remaining parts taken from reference TRBV5-1 and TRBJ2-7, reads KAGVTQTPRYLIKTRGQQVTLSCSPISGHRSVSWYQQTPGQGLQFLFEYFSETQRNKGNFPGRFSGRQFSNSRSEMNVSTLELGDSALYLCASSQGGIISYEQYFGPGTRLTVT.

The V call is TRBV20-1, the J call TRBJ1-1; TCRdb picks TRBD1, but there is no DNA to check that call. The CDR3 sequence is 18 residues long. Germline-derived CDR1 and CDR2 are DFQATT and SNEGSKA (reference sequence). The CDR3 loop reads CSARAGTGVSPQNTEAFF.

Here the CDR3 reads CSARDLSASYTEAFF. The chain carries TRBV20-1 and TRBJ1-1. CDR1 and CDR2 (germline): DFQATT, SNEGSKA (reference sequence). The CDR3 length is 15 residues.

The chain has TRBV7-9 and TRBJ2-3; as DNA is missing, the TRBD1 call by TCRdb cannot be tested. This CDR3 has 16 amino acids. Germline-derived CDR1 and CDR2 are SEHNR and FQNEAQ (reference sequence). The CDR3 protein is CASSPGTRSSTDTQYF.

This rearrangement joins TRBV10-3 to TRBJ1-6; lacking DNA, the TRBD1 call made by TCRdb goes unchecked. The CDR3 extends over 13 amino acids. Germline CDR1 is ENHRY and CDR2 is SYGVKD. The CDR3 sequence: CASTGTGNSPLHF.

Here the CDR3 reads CSASTGLGWETQYF. The chain couples TRBV20-1 to TRBJ2-5; TCRdb names TRBD2, which stays unverified in the absence of DNA. The CDR3 contains 14 residues. The germline V gene has CDR1 DFQATT and CDR2 SNEGSKA (reference sequence).

This sequence joins TRBV20-1 and TRBJ1-6; the D call of TRBD1 rests on TCRdb alone, since no DNA is present to check it. Per germline, CDR1 DFQATT and CDR2 SNEGSKA (reference sequence). This CDR3 is 11 amino acids long. CDR3 residues: CSAYRAGPLHF.

This chain uses TRBV20-1 with TRBJ2-3. The CDR3 loop spans 14 amino acids. The germline V gene has CDR1 DFQATT and CDR2 SNEGSKA (reference sequence). CDR3 loop: CSASRWSSTDTQYF.

The CDR3 spells CASSPQGPRETQYF. The gene calls are TRBV5-1 and TRBJ2-5; TCRdb's D call, TRBD1, is unchecked because there is no DNA. The CDR3 has 14 residues. Germline V gene data show CDR1 as SGHRS and CDR2 as YFSETQ. Combining the CDR3 with reference TRBV5-1 and TRBJ2-5 gives the whole variable domain KAGVTQTPRYLIKTRGQQVTLSCSPISGHRSVSWYQQTPGQGLQFLFEYFSETQRNKGNFPGRFSGRQFSNSRSEMNVSTLELGDSALYLCASSPQGPRETQYFGPGTRLLVL.

J is TRBJ1-1 and V is TRBV18; TCRdb's D call, TRBD1, is unchecked because there is no DNA. The CDR3 loop spans 16 amino acids. Germline CDR1 and CDR2: KGHSH and LQKENI. CDR3 residues: CASSPSQGAMGTEAFF. Supplemented by reference TRBV18 and TRBJ1-1, the full variable domain reads NAGVMQNPRHLVRRRGQEARLRCSPMKGHSHVYWYRQLPEEGLKFMVYLQKENIIDESGMPKERFSAEFPKEGPSILRIQQVVRGDSAAYFCASSPSQGAMGTEAFFGQGTRLTVV.

The chain joins TRBV11-1 to TRBJ1-1; TCRdb's D call, TRBD1, is unchecked because there is no DNA. CDR1 SGHAT and CDR2 FQDESV come from the germline V gene (reference sequence). There are 15 residues in the CDR3. The CDR3 is CASSSDRAGNTEAFF.

J is TRBJ2-1 and V is TRBV19; the D call from TCRdb, TRBD2, cannot be confirmed without DNA. Germline-derived CDR1 and CDR2 are LNHDA and SQIVND (reference sequence). The CDR3 has 14 amino acids. CDR3 residues: CASSIEAGRVEQFF.

The chain has TRBV15 and TRBJ2-1; the D gene TCRdb calls, TRBD1, cannot be checked with no DNA. This CDR3 is built from 18 residues. Germline CDR1 reads LNHNV; CDR2 reads YYDKDF (reference sequence). The CDR3 loop is CATSRDSGVGTGVIEQFF.